Listed below are T cell receptor beta chains from one sample, sequenced in a study of CD8 T cells in ankylosing spondylitis. TCRdb redid the calling of the 5' RACE reads with MiXCR, one entry per CDR3 protein. The table has approximately 290,000 distinct CDR3 sequences, under 25% seen once; the top ten hold roughly 3.4%. Sequences were obtained from blood, either unsorted or a sorted T cell fraction (not recorded which). Receptor source: a female donor with ankylosing spondylitis or in good health (not recorded which). CDR3s include the opening cysteine and the closing phenylalanine or tryptophan. A D gene is named only where the DNA matches it firmly. Clone size, where shown, is once, few, many, or a class for clones that have expanded.

TRBV4-1,TRBJ2-1,.,.,CASSQDGGGGNEQFF,TGCGCCAGCAGCCAAGATGGGGGCGGTGGAAATGAGCAGTTCTTC
TRBV9,TRBJ2-7,.,TRBD2,CASSVGLAESSYEQYF,TGTGCCAGCAGCGTGGGACTAGCGGAGAGCTCCTACGAGCAGTACTTC
TRBV6-2/TRBV6-3,TRBJ1-3,few,.,CASSRDGGNTIYF,TGTGCCAGCAGTCGGGACGGTGGAAACACCATATATTTT
TRBV5-1,TRBJ2-5,.,TRBD2,CASSSQSGSLAKETQYF,TGCGCCAGCAGCTCCCAAAGCGGGAGCCTTGCTAAAGAGACCCAGTACTTC
TRBV2,TRBJ2-1,.,.,CASSEALAYEQFF,TGTGCCAGCAGTGAAGCTCTAGCCTATGAGCAGTTCTTC
TRBV24-1,TRBJ2-3,few,TRBD2,CATSEGGRAADTQYF,TGTGCCACCAGTGAGGGCGGGAGGGCCGCAGATACGCAGTATTTT
TRBV6-1,TRBJ1-2,few,.,CATQRTQNSYGYTF,TGTGCCACCCAGAGAACACAAAATAGCTATGGCTACACCTTC
TRBV20-1,TRBJ2-3,many,.,CSAPSFPTDTQYF,TGCAGTGCCCCCTCCTTCCCCACAGATACGCAGTATTTT
TRBV7-2,TRBJ2-1,.,TRBD1,CATGRDRGYNEQFF,TGTGCCACCGGACGGGACAGGGGATACAATGAGCAGTTCTTC
TRBV12-3/TRBV12-4,TRBJ1-5,few,.,CASSSSWSNQPQHF,TGTGCCAGCAGCTCGAGTTGGAGCAATCAGCCCCAGCATTTT
TRBV25-1,TRBJ1-4,.,.,CASSEHGATNEKLFF,TGTGCCAGCAGTGAACACGGGGCCACTAATGAAAAACTGTTTTTT
TRBV20-1,TRBJ2-7,.,TRBD2,CSAGGRMGEQYF,TGCAGTGCGGGCGGGAGAATGGGCGAGCAGTACTTC
TRBV20-1,TRBJ1-4,.,TRBD1,CSARPGQWREKLFF,TGCAGTGCTAGGCCGGGACAGTGGAGGGAAAAACTGTTTTTT
TRBV20-1,TRBJ2-3,few,TRBD2,CSASRREGFTDTQYF,TGCAGTGCTAGTCGTCGGGAGGGGTTCACAGATACGCAGTATTTT
TRBV20-1,TRBJ2-1,few,.,CSAPLSGYNEQFF,TGCAGTGCTCCCCTTAGCGGCTACAATGAGCAGTTCTTC
TRBV28,TRBJ2-5,.,.,CASSPGGPSQETQYF,TGTGCCAGCTCGCCCGGGGGGCCCTCTCAAGAGACCCAGTACTTC